These T cell receptor beta chains were read from a single sample in a study of blood T cell repertoires in COVID-19. The repertoire was sequenced with immunoSEQ multiplex PCR; TCRdb's copy has only in-frame clones and lacks some. This table has 470,000 or so clones, 80% to 90% appearing once. The sample taken for sequencing was peripheral blood. The source of these receptors is a human donor in a cohort sampled during active COVID-19. The CDR3 runs from the conserved cysteine through the conserved F or W. The D gene is left open where the match is weak. Clone size is given for some rows only: seen once, a few or many times, or a class if the clone is expanded.

D	size	length	V	J	CDR3	DNA
TRBD1	.	13	TRBV30	TRBJ1-1	CALYRGGNTEAFF	TGTGCCTTATACAGGGGGGGGAACACTGAAGCTTTCTTT
.	.	13	TRBV19	TRBJ1-1	CASTLGSRAEAFF	TGTGCCAGTACCTTAGGCTCGAGGGCTGAAGCTTTCTTT
.	.	13	TRBV30	TRBJ2-5	CAWSRQGKETQYF	TGTGCCTGGAGTCGGCAGGGCAAAGAGACCCAGTACTTC
TRBD1	.	15	TRBV2	TRBJ1-5	CASSEAGTVNQPQHF	TGTGCCAGCAGTGAAGCCGGGACAGTAAATCAGCCCCAGCATTTT
TRBD2	.	16	TRBV7-8	TRBJ2-6	CASSAQLAWGANVLTF	TGTGCCAGCAGCGCTCAACTAGCGTGGGGGGCCAACGTCCTGACTTTC
.	many	13	TRBV28	TRBJ1-2	CASLSGEFGGYTF	TGTGCCAGCCTATCCGGGGAATTCGGTGGCTACACCTTC
TRBD1	.	13	TRBV5-1	TRBJ2-7	CASRPGQAYEQYF	TGCGCCAGCAGGCCCGGACAGGCTTACGAGCAGTACTTC
.	.	14	TRBV19	TRBJ2-7	CASSIAQGVYEQYF	TGTGCCAGTAGTATAGCCCAGGGCGTATACGAGCAGTACTTC
.	.	16	TRBV7-2	TRBJ2-3	CASSLDGGGSSDTQYF	TGTGCCAGCAGCTTAGACGGAGGGGGCAGTTCAGATACGCAGTATTTT
TRBD1	.	16	TRBV19	TRBJ1-1	CASSKDRVERNTEAFF	TGTGCCAGTAGTAAAGACAGGGTGGAAAGGAACACTGAAGCTTTCTTT
.	.	13	TRBV19	TRBJ2-7	CASSLTLDYEQYF	TGTGCCAGTAGTTTGACACTGGACTACGAGCAGTACTTC
TRBD2	.	16	TRBV6-2/TRBV6-3	TRBJ2-1	CASSYGGTSGGSHLFF	TGTGCCAGCAGTTACGGGGGAACTAGCGGGGGTTCCCATCTATTCTTC
TRBD2	.	15	TRBV9	TRBJ2-1	CASSLSGSSYNEQFF	TGTGCCAGCAGCCTCAGCGGGAGCTCCTACAATGAGCAGTTCTTC
.	.	15	TRBV5-1	TRBJ2-2	CASSVSGGNTGELFF	TGCGCCAGCAGTGTTTCCGGGGGGAACACCGGGGAGCTGTTTTTT
TRBD1	.	18	TRBV7-8	TRBJ1-5	CASSLWTGGGGSNQPQHF	TGTGCCAGCAGCTTATGGACAGGGGGCGGTGGCAGCAATCAGCCCCAGCATTTT
TRBD2	.	14	TRBV19	TRBJ2-3	CASSPTSGKNTQYF	TGTGCCAGTAGTCCGACTAGCGGGAAGAATACGCAGTATTTT
.	.	17	TRBV12-5	TRBJ1-1	CASGSSPRERMNTEAFF	TGTGCTAGTGGTTCGTCCCCCAGGGAACGGATGAACACTGAAGCTTTCTTT
.	.	16	TRBV2	TRBJ1-2	CASSPGGEGEKDGYTF	TGTGCCAGCAGCCCGGGGGGAGAGGGGGAGAAGGATGGCTACACCTTC
TRBD2	.	16	TRBV18	TRBJ2-1	CASSPSASGRGNEQFF	TGTGCCAGCTCACCAAGTGCTAGCGGGAGAGGGAATGAGCAGTTCTTC
TRBD1	many	14	TRBV7-6	TRBJ2-7	CASSSSGTAYEQYF	TGTGCCAGCAGCTCCTCCGGGACAGCCTACGAGCAGTACTTC
.	.	15	TRBV11-2	TRBJ2-7	CASSLGGGATYEQYF	TGTGCCAGCAGCTTAGGAGGAGGGGCCACCTACGAGCAGTACTTC
TRBD1	.	14	TRBV6-5	TRBJ1-2	CASSSDGTGRGYTF	TGTGCCAGCAGTTCCGATGGGACAGGGCGCGGCTACACCTTC
.	.	14	TRBV5-8	TRBJ1-5	CASSRGGANQPQHF	TGTGCCAGCAGCCGCGGGGGGGCGAATCAGCCCCAGCATTTT
TRBD1	few	15	TRBV5-1	TRBJ2-7	CASSSQDRVIYEQYF	TGCGCCAGCAGCTCCCAGGACAGGGTCATCTACGAGCAGTACTTC
.	.	15	TRBV30	TRBJ1-4	CAWSPSEGGNEKLFF	TGTGCCTGGAGTCCCTCTGAAGGGGGTAATGAAAAACTGTTTTTT
TRBD1	.	18	TRBV30	TRBJ1-5	CAWSVQKGQPFSNQPQHF	TGTGCCTGGAGTGTACAGAAGGGACAGCCCTTTAGCAATCAGCCCCAGCATTTT
TRBD1	.	14	TRBV11-2	TRBJ1-1	CASSSTDRAAEAFF	TGTGCCAGCAGCTCCACTGACAGGGCAGCTGAAGCTTTCTTT
TRBD1	.	15	TRBV9	TRBJ1-4	CASSGGQGRVEKLFF	TGTGCCAGCAGCGGGGGACAGGGGAGAGTAGAAAAACTGTTTTTT
.	.	13	TRBV5-6	TRBJ2-5	CASSLKLQETQYF	TGTGCCAGCAGCTTGAAACTTCAAGAGACCCAGTACTTC
TRBD1	.	16	TRBV27	TRBJ1-2	CASSLSTGGTAYGYTF	TGTGCCAGCAGTTTATCGACAGGGGGGACCGCCTATGGCTACACCTTC
TRBD2	.	18	TRBV2	TRBJ2-1	CASRGGLAGVSSYNEQFF	TGTGCCAGCAGGGGGGGGCTAGCGGGTGTAAGCTCCTACAATGAGCAGTTCTTC
.	few	15	TRBV28	TRBJ2-1	CASSFRTDWGNEQFF	TGTGCCAGCAGTTTCCGGACGGACTGGGGCAATGAGCAGTTCTTC
.	.	15	TRBV7-6	TRBJ1-1	CASSPRSGLNSEAFF	TGTGCCAGCAGCCCCCGCTCGGGACTCAACTCTGAAGCTTTCTTT
TRBD1	.	16	TRBV7-2	TRBJ1-2	CASSLGGQGRNYGYTF	TGTGCCAGCAGCTTAGGGGGACAGGGGAGGAACTATGGCTACACCTTC
.	.	14	TRBV5-1	TRBJ1-4	CASSLAMGGEKLFF	TGCGCCAGCAGCCTCGCGATGGGAGGTGAAAAACTGTTTTTT
.	.	15	TRBV5-1	TRBJ1-1	CASSLEGGENTEAFF	TGCGCCAGCAGCTTGGAAGGGGGTGAGAACACTGAAGCTTTCTTT
TRBD2	.	16	TRBV5-1	TRBJ2-1	CASRPVAGGIVDEQFF	TGCGCCAGCAGGCCGGTAGCGGGAGGGATAGTAGATGAGCAGTTCTTC
.	once	13	TRBV30	TRBJ1-1	CAWTVGLNTEAFF	TGTGCCTGGACTGTGGGCCTGAACACTGAAGCTTTCTTT
TRBD1	.	16	TRBV19	TRBJ1-1	CASTIGQGAGNTEAFF	TGTGCCAGTACCATCGGTCAGGGGGCCGGGAACACTGAAGCTTTCTTT